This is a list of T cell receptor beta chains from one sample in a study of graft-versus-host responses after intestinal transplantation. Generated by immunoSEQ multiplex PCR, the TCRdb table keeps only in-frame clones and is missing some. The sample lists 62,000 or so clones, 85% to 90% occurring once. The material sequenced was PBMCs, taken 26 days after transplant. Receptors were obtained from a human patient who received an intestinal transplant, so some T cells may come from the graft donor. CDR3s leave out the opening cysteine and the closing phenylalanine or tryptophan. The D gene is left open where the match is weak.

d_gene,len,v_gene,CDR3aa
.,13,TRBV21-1,ASSNLGTTPREQY
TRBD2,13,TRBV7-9,ASSSTSGGANEQF
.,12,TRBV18,ASSNRENPYEQY
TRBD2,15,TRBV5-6,ASSLVGLAGGVETQY
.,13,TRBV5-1,ASSLRGGTNEKLF
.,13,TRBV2,ASSSIVATNEKLF
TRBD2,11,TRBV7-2,ASSLGGGREQF
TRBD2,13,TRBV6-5,ASSRGGARTGELF
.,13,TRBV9,ASSVVEGLNTEAF
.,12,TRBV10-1,ASSELQGSETQY
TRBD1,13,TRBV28,ASSPSDRANYGYT
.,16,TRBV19,ASSIDLLAIANTGELF
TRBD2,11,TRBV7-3,ASGLAGQETQY
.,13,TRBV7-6,ASSLETGVVDTQY
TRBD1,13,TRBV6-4,ASSDAGTGYNEQF
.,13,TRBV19,ASSGLPVLTDTQY
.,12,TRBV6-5,ASSYNQGLETQY
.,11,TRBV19,ASRGGGGYGYT
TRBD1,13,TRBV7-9,ASSTRTGAGDTQY
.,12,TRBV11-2,ASSLDEESQPQH
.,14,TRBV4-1,ASSQEGGRPNTEAF
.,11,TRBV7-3,ASSPGGPREQY
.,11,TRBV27,ASSSGLAYEQY
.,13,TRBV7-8,ASSLVGTLQGEQF
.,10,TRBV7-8,ASSLVSETQY
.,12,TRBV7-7,ASSPTLNRNEQF
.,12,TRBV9,ASSVGEDFYGYT
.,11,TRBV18,ASSSGVDTEAF
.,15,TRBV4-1,ASSQEVRGYDTDTQY
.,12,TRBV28,ASSKGQSNEKLF
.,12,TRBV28,ASSLSRSDTEAF
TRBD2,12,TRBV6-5,ASSVSGGMNTQY
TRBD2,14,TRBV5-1,ASSLGSSSGLYEQY
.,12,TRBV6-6,ASNPQTIENIQY